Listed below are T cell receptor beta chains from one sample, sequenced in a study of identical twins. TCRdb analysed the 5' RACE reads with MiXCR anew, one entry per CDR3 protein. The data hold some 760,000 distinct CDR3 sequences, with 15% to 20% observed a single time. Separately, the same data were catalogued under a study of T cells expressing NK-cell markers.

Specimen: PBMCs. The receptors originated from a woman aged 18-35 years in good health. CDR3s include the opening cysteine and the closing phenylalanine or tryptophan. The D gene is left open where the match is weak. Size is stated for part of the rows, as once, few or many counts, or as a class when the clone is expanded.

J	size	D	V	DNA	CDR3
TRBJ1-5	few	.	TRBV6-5	TGTGCCAGCAGTTCCCTACAGGGCCTCCGCAATCAGCCCCAGCATTTT	CASSSLQGLRNQPQHF
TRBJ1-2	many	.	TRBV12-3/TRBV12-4	TGTGCCAGCAGTCCTAACTATGGCTACACCTTC	CASSPNYGYTF
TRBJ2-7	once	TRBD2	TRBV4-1	TGCGCCAGCAGCCGAGGACTAGCGGATACCTACGAGCAGTACTTC	CASSRGLADTYEQYF
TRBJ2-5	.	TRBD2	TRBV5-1	TGCGCCAGCAGCTTGTTTCTGGCGGGGGGACAAGAGACCCAGTACTTC	CASSLFLAGGQETQYF
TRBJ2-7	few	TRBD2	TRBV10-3	TGTGCCATCAGTGACCCTAGCGGGACCCTTTCCTACGAGCAGTACTTC	CAISDPSGTLSYEQYF
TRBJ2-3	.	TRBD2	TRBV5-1	TGCGCCAGCAGCGACGGCGGGGGGCGCGCAGATACGCAGTATTTT	CASSDGGGRADTQYF
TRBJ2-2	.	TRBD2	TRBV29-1	TGCAGCGTAGAAGCGGGGCGCAGCACCGGGGAGCTGTTTTTT	CSVEAGRSTGELFF
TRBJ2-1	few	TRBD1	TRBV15	TGTGCCACCAGCAGACTCGGGACAGGGTTCGGGGATGAGCAGTTCTTC	CATSRLGTGFGDEQFF
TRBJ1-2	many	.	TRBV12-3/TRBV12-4	TGTGCCAGCAGTTTCCAGGGAAGAAGTTTCGATGGCTACACCTTC	CASSFQGRSFDGYTF
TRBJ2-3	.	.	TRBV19	TGTGCCAGTAGTATTACCCCAATCGGGACAAGCACAGATACGCAGTATTTT	CASSITPIGTSTDTQYF
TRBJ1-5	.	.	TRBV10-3	TGTGCCATCGGTCGCAGTCAGGACGAGCCCCAGCATTTT	CAIGRSQDEPQHF
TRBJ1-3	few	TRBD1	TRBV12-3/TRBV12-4	TGTGCCAGCAGCCCGACAGGGCCTGGAAACACCACATATTTT	CASSPTGPGNTTYF
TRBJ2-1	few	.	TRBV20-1	TGCAGTGCTAGCCTCTCTAGCTCCTACAATGAGCAGTTCTTC	CSASLSSSYNEQFF
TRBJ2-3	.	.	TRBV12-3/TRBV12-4	TGTGCCAGCAGTTGGCAGGGAAGCACAGATACGCAGTATTTT	CASSWQGSTDTQYF
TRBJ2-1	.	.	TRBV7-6	TGTGCCAGCAGCTTGACCGGGGCAGCGTACAATGAGCAGTTCTTC	CASSLTGAAYNEQFF
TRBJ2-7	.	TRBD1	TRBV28	TGTGCCAGCAGGAATGACAGGGCGAGGGAGCAGTACTTC	CASRNDRAREQYF
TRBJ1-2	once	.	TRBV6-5	TGTGCCAGCAGTTACCCAAGCCAAGGCTATGGCTACACCTTC	CASSYPSQGYGYTF
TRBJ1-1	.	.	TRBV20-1	TGCAGTGCTAGGGGCCTAGGCGGCACTGAAGCTTTCTTT	CSARGLGGTEAFF
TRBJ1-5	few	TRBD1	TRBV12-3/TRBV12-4	TGTGCCAGCAGTATGACTACAGGGGAACAGCCCCAGCATTTT	CASSMTTGEQPQHF
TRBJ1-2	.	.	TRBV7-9	TGTGCCAGCAGCTTTTCTCCAGGGACGTTTGTCGGCTACACCTTC	CASSFSPGTFVGYTF